This entry describes one T cell receptor (beta chain). The junction does not match germline at one end; this may be a read error. The CDR3 contains 15 residues. From germline, CDR1 is SSHAT and CDR2 FNYEAQ (reference sequence). A multiplex PCR was run with 60 Vbeta primers and 13 Jbeta primers. This table comes from immunoSEQ multiplex PCR, and its TCRdb copy is limited to in-frame clones, with some not included. The sample lists about 140,000 clones, more than 70% occurring once. These data originate in a study of cytomegalovirus exposure and HLA in healthy donors. This receptor was obtained from a male donor in good health and CMV-seronegative. The sample taken for sequencing was PBMCs. The chain uses TRBV7-7 and TRBJ2-3, with TRBD1 matching over 8 bases. The CDR3 loop reads CASSLTGASTDTQYF. The DNA for the CDR3 is TGTGCTAGCAGCTTGACAGGGGCGAGCACAGATACGCAGTATTTT.